The 5 T cell receptor beta chains below come from one sample, sequenced in a study of OX40 agonist ivuxolimab in advanced cancers. TCRdb's table, derived via immunoSEQ multiplex PCR, lists solely in-frame clones and lacks some. The sample consists of about 48,000 clones, approximately 84% of them appearing once. The sequenced sample was CD4+ or CD8+ T cells sorted from blood, obtained in a trial of the OX40 agonist ivuxolimab. The receptors shown here come from an adult with an advanced solid tumor such as melanoma, head and neck, liver or kidney cancer.

V usage is TRBV4-1 and J usage is TRBJ2-4, with D perhaps TRBD1 (6 bases). Germline V gives CDR1 MGHRA, CDR2 YSYEKL. V was clipped by 4 bases and J by 1 base, with 8 bases between them. There are 14 residues in the CDR3. The CDR3, as DNA: TGCGCCAGCAGCCGGGACATTGCCAAAAACATTCAGTACTTC. It yields the protein CASSRDIAKNIQYF.

This clone was counted a single time. The chain carries TRBV18 and TRBJ2-1, with a weak D call TRBD2 (7 bases). This CDR3 has 15 residues. The V gene lost 6 bases and the J gene lost 6 bases, with 18 bases spanning the gap. Germline V gene lookup returns CDR1 KGHSH and CDR2 LQKENI. CDR3 protein: CASSPRGGGPNEQFF. Written as DNA, the CDR3 is TGTGCCAGCTCCCCTAGGGGGGGAGGTCCCAATGAGCAGTTCTTC.

CDR3 sequence (DNA): TGTGCCAGCAGCCCCCCGGGCAGGGACTATGGCTACACCTTC. It translates to CASSPPGRDYGYTF. V and J are TRBV11-2 and TRBJ1-2, with D possibly TRBD1 on 5 matching bases. V lost 5 bases and J lost 3, with 13 bases in between. Germline CDR1 reads SGHAT; CDR2 reads FQNNGV. This CDR3 has 14 amino acids.

The chain is built from TRBV7-2 and TRBJ2-1; D remains ambiguous. With 1 base removed from V and 0 bases from J, the gap between germline ends came to 10 bases. The CDR3 sequence is 16 residues long. The germline V gene has CDR1 SGHTA and CDR2 FQGNSA. The DNA of the CDR3 is TGTGCCAGCAGCTTAGGTGGCTTACCCTCCTACAATGAGCAGTTCTTC. It translates to CASSLGGLPSYNEQFF.

For this clone: Its ends do not fully match the called genes, so a read error is possible. The rearrangement uses TRBV7-7 and TRBJ2-5; 8 bases align to TRBD2. The CDR3 is 16 amino acids. Germline CDR1 is SSHAT and CDR2 is FNYEAQ (reference sequence). The CDR3 is CASSDPRAGGDADQYF. CDR3 DNA: TGTGCTAGCAGCGACCCTCGTGCCGGGGGGGATGCGGACCAGTACTTC.